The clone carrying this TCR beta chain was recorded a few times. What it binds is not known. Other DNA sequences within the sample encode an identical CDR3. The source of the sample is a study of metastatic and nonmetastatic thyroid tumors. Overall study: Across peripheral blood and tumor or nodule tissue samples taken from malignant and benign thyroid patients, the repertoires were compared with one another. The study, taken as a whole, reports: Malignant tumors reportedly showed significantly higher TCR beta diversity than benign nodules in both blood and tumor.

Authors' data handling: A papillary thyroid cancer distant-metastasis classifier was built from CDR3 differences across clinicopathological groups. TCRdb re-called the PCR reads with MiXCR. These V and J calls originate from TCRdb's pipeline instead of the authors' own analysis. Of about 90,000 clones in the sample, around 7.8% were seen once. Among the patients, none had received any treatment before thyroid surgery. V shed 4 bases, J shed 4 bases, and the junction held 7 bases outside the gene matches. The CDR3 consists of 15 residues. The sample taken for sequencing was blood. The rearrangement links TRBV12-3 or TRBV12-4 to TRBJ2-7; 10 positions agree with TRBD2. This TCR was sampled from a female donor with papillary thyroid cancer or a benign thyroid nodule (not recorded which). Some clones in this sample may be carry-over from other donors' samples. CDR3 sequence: CASSSASGRKYEQYF. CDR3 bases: TGTGCCAGCAGTTCGGCTAGCGGGAGAAAATACGAGCAGTACTTC.